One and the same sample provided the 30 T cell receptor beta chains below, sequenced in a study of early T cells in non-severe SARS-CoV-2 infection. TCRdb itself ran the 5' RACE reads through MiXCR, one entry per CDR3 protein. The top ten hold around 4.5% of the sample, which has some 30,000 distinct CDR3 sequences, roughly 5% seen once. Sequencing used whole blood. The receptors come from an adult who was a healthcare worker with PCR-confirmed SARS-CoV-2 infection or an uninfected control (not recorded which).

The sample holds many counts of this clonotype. The CDR3 bases are TGTGCCAGCAGCTTGGCCGCCAGGCGGGATATTGGCTACACCTTC. It translates to CASSLAARRDIGYTF. The rearrangement joins TRBV5-5 to TRBJ1-2, with no clear D. Per the germline V gene, CDR1 is SGHKS and CDR2 is YYEKEE (reference sequence). The CDR3 has 15 amino acids. V gave up 0 bases and J gave up 7 bases, with 16 bases separating them.

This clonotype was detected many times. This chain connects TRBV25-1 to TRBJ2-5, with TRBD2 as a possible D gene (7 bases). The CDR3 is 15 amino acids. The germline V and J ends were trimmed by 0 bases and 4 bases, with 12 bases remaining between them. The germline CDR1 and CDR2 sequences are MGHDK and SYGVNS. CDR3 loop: CASSEYNREGETQYF. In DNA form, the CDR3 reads TGTGCCAGCAGTGAATATAACAGGGAGGGAGAGACCCAGTACTTC. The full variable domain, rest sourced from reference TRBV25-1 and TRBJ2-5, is EADIYQTPRYLVIGTGKKITLECSQTMGHDKMYWYQQDPGMELHLIHYSYGVNSTEKGDLSSESTVSRIRTEHFPLTLESARPSHTSQYLCASSEYNREGETQYFGPGTRLLVL.

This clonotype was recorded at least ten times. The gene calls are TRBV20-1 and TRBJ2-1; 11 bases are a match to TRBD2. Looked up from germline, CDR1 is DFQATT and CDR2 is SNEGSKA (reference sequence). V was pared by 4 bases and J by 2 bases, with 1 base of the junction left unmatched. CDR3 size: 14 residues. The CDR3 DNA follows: TGCAGTGCTATAGCGGGAGGGCCCTACAATGAGCAGTTCTTC. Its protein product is CSAIAGGPYNEQFF.

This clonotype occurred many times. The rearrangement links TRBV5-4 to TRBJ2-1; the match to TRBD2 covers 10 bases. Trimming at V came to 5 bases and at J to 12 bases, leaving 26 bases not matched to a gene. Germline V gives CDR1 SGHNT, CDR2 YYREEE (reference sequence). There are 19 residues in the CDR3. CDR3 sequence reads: CASSLAKFGAGGPNLGQFF. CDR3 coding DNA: TGTGCCAGCAGTCTTGCTAAATTTGGAGCGGGAGGGCCAAATCTAGGGCAGTTCTTC.

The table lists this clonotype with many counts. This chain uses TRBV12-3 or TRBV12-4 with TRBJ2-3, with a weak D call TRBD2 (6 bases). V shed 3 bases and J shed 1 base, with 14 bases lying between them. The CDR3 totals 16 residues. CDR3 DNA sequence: TGTGCCAGCAGTTTGGGCGGGAAAATCGGCACAGATACGCAGTATTTT. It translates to CASSLGGKIGTDTQYF.

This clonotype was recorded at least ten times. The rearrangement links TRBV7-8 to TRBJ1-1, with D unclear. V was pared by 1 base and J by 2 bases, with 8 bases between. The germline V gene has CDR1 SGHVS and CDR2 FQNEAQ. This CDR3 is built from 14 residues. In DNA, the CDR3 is TGTGCCAGCAGCTTAGTTGGGGTAAACACTGAAGCTTTCTTT. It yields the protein CASSLVGVNTEAFF. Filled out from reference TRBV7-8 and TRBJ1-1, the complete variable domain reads GAGVSQSPRYKVAKRGQDVALRCDPISGHVSLFWYQQALGQGPEFLTYFQNEAQLDKSGLPSDRFFAERPEGSVSTLKIQRTQQEDSAVYLCASSLVGVNTEAFFGQGTRLTVV.

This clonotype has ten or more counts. The DNA of the CDR3 is TGCAGTACGAGCGGGAGACGAGGTACAGATACGCAGTATTTT. Its protein product is CSTSGRRGTDTQYF. This chain links TRBV20-1 with TRBJ2-3; TRBD2 matches 8 bases. Germline V gives CDR1 DFQATT, CDR2 SNEGSKA (reference sequence). The CDR3 has 14 residues. Trimming at V came to 8 bases and at J to 3 bases, leaving 10 bases not matched to a gene.

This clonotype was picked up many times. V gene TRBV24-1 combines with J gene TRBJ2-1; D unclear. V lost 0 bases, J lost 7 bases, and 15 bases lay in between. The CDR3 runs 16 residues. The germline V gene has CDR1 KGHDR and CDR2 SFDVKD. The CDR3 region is CATSDLVRANVNEQFF. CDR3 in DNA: TGTGCCACCAGTGATTTGGTACGGGCAAATGTGAATGAGCAGTTCTTC.

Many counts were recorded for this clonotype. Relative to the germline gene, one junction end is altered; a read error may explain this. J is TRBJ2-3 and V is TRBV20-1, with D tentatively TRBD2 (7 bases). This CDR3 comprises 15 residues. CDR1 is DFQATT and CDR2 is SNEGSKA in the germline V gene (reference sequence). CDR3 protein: CSAREGEGRADTQYF. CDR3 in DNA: TGCAGTGCTCGAGAGGGGGAGGGTCGGGCAGATACGCAGTATTTT.

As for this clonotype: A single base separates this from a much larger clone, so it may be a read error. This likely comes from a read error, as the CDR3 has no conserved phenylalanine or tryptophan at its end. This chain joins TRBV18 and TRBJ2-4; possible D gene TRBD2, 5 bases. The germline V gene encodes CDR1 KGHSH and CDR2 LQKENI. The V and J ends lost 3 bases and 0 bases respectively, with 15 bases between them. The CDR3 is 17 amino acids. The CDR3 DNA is TGTGCCAGCTCACCCCGGGGATCTGTCCTAGCCAAAAACATTCAGTACTCC. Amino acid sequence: CASSPRGSVLAKNIQYS.

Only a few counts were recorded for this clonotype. The CDR3 bases are TGTGCCAGCAGCCAAGCACGGAAGGGTAATGAAAAACTGTTTTTT. Translation gives CASSQARKGNEKLFF. J is TRBJ1-4 and V is TRBV3-2. TRBV3-2 is given as a pseudogene. This CDR3 has 15 amino acids.

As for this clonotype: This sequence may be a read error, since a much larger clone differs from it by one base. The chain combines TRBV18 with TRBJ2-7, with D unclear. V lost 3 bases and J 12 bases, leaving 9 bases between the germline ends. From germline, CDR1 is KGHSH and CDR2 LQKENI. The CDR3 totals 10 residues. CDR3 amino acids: CASSPVGPYF. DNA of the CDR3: TGTGCCAGCTCACCCGTGGGTCCGTACTTC.

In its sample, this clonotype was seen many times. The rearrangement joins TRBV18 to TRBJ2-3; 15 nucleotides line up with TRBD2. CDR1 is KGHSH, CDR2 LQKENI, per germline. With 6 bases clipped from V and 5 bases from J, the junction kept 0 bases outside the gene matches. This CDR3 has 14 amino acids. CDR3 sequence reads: CASSGLAGGDTQYF. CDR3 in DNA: TGTGCCAGCTCGGGACTAGCGGGAGGAGATACGCAGTATTTT.

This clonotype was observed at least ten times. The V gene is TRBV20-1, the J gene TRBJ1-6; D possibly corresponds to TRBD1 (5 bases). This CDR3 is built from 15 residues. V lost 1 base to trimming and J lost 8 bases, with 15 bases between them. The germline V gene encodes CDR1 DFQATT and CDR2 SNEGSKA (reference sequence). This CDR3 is CSARGSSRVDSPLHF. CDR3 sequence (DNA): TGCAGTGCTAGAGGGTCGAGCAGGGTTGATTCACCCCTCCACTTT.

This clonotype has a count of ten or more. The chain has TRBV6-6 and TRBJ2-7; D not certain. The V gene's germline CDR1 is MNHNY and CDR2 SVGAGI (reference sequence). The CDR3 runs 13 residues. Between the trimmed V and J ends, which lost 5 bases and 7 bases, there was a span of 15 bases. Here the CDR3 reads CASSIPGPGEQYF. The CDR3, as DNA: TGTGCCAGCAGTATCCCCGGGCCCGGGGAGCAGTACTTC.

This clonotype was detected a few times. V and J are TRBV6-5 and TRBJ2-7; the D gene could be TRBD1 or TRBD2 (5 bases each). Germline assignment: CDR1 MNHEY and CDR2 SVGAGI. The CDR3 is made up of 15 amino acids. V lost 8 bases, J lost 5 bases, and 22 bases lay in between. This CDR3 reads CASYSRGIWGHEQYF. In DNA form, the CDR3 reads TGTGCCAGCTACTCGAGGGGTATTTGGGGCCACGAGCAGTACTTC.

CDR3 protein: CASSPGDANSGTDTQYF. CDR3 coding DNA: TGTGCCAGCAGCCCAGGGGACGCCAACAGTGGAACAGATACGCAGTATTTT. The gene calls are TRBV7-9 and TRBJ2-3; maybe TRBD1 (6 bases). This CDR3 region has 17 residues. With 5 bases removed from V and 3 bases from J, the gap between germline ends came to 21 bases. CDR1 and CDR2 from the germline V gene are SEHNR and FQNEAQ (reference sequence).

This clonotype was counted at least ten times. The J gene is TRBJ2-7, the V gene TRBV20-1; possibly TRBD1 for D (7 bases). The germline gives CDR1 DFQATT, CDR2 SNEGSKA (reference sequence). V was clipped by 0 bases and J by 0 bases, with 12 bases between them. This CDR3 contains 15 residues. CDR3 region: CSARDRQGGSYEQYF. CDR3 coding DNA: TGCAGTGCTAGAGATAGGCAGGGGGGCTCCTACGAGCAGTACTTC.

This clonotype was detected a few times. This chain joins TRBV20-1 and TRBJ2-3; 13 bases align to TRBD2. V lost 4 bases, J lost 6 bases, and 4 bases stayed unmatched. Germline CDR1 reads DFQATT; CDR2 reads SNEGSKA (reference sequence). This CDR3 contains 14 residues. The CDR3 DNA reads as TGCAGTGCTAAAGGACTAGCGGGAGTTGATACGCAGTATTTT. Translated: CSAKGLAGVDTQYF.

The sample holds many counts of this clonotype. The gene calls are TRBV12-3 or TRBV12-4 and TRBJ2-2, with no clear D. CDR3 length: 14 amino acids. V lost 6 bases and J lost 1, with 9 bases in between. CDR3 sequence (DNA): TGTGCCAGCAGCCTTCTACTGAACACCGGGGAGCTGTTTTTT. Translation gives CASSLLLNTGELFF.

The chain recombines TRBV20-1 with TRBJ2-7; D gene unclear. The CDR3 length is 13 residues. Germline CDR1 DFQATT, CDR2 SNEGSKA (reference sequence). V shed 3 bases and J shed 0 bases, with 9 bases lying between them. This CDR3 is CSASTQFSYEQYF. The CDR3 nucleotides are TGCAGTGCTAGTACACAATTCTCCTACGAGCAGTACTTC.

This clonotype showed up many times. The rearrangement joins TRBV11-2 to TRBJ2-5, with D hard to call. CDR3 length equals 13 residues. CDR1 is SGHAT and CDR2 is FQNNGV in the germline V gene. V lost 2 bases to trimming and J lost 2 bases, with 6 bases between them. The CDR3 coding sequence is TGTGCCAGCAGCTTAACACTACAAGAGACCCAGTACTTC. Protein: CASSLTLQETQYF.

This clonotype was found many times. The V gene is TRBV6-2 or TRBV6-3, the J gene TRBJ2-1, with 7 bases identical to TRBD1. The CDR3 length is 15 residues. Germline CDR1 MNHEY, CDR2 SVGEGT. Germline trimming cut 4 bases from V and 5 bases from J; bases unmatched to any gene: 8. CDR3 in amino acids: CASSLQGGINNEQFF. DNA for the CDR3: TGTGCCAGCAGTTTGCAAGGGGGCATCAACAATGAGCAGTTCTTC.

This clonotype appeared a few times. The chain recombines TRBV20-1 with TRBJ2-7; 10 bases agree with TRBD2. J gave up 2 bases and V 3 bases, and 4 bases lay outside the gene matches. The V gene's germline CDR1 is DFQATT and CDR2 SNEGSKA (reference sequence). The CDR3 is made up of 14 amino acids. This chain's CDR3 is CSARASGRTYEQYF. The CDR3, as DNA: TGCAGTGCTAGGGCTAGCGGGAGAACCTACGAGCAGTACTTC.

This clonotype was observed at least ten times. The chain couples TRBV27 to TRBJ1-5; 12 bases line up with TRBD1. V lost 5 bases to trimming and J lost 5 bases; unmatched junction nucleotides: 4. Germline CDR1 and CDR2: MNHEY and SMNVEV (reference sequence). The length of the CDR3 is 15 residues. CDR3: CASSQGQGADQPQHF. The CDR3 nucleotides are TGTGCCAGCAGTCAGGGACAGGGGGCAGATCAGCCCCAGCATTTT.

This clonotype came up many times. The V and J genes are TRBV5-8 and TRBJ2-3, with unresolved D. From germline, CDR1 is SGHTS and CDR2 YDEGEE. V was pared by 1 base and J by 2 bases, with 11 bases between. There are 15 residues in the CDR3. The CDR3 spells CASSLSWTNTDTQYF. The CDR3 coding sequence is TGTGCCAGCAGCTTGTCGTGGACCAACACAGATACGCAGTATTTT.

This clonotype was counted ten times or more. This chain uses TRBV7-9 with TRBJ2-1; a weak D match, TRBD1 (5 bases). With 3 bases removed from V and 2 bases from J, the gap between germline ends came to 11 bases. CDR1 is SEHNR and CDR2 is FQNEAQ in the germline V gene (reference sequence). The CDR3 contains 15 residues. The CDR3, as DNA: TGTGCCAGCAGCTTCCCAGGGCTCGCCTACAATGAGCAGTTCTTC. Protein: CASSFPGLAYNEQFF.

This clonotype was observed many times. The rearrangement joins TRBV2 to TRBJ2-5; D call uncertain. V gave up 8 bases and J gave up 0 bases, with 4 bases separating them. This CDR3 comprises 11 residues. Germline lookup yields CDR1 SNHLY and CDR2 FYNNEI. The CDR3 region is CASLYQETQYF. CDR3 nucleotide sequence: TGTGCCAGCCTCTACCAAGAGACCCAGTACTTC.

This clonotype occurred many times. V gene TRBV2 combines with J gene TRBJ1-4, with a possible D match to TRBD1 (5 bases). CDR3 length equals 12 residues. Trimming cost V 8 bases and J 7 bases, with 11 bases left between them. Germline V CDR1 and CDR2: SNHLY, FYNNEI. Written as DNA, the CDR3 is TGTGCCAGCTCGGGGGGAGGTGAAAAACTGTTTTTT. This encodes CASSGGGEKLFF. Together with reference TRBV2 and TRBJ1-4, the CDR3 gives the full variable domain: EPEVTQTPSHQVTQMGQEVILRCVPISNHLYFYWYRQILGQKVEFLVSFYNNEISEKSEIFDDQFSVERPDGSNFTLKIRSTKLEDSAMYFCASSGGGEKLFFGSGTQLSVL.

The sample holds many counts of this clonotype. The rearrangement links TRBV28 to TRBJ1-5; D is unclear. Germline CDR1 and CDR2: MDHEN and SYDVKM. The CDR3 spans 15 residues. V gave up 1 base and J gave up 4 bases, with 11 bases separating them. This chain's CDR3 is CASSLSTPGNQPQHF. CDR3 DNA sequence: TGTGCCAGCAGTTTATCTACCCCTGGGAATCAGCCCCAGCATTTT.